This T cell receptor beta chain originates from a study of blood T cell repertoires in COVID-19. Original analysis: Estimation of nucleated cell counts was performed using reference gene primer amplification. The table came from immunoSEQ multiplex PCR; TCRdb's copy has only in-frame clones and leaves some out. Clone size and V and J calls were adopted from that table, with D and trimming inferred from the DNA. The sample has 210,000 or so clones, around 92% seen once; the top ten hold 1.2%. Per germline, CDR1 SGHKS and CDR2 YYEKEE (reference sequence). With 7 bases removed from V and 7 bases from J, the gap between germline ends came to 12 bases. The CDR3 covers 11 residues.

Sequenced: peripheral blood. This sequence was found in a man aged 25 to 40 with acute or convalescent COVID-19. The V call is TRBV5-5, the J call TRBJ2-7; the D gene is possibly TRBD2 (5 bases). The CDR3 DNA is TGTGCCAGCCGGGGTCCGGAAGAGCAGTACTTC. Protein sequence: CASRGPEEQYF.